Listed here are 5 T cell receptor beta chains from one sample, sequenced in a study of naive and memory T cell subsets. The beta constant-region primer was an equimolar mix of two oligonucleotides covering TRBC1 and TRBC2. Each CDR3 protein gets one entry after TCRdb re-called the UMI-ligation and nested PCR reads with MiXCR. Among about 90,000 distinct CDR3 sequences listed, 7% were seen once. Sequencing input: central memory CD4+ T cells from blood. Receptors originate from a human donor in good health.

This clonotype was picked up many times. CDR3 region: CASSPRNSGSSYEQYF. CDR3 sequence (DNA): TGTGCCAGCTCACCAAGGAATTCAGGGTCCTCCTACGAGCAGTACTTC. The chain is built from TRBV18 and TRBJ2-7, with a possible D match to TRBD1 (5 bases). V lost 2 bases to trimming and J lost 0 bases, with 14 bases between them. The CDR3 sequence is 16 residues long. Germline CDR1 and CDR2: KGHSH and LQKENI.

V usage is TRBV7-9 and J usage is TRBJ1-2; D is uncertain. This CDR3 has 13 amino acids. The ends were cut back, 1 base at V and 6 bases at J, with 9 bases in the middle. Germline V gene data show CDR1 as SEHNR and CDR2 as FQNEAQ (reference sequence). The CDR3 nucleotides are TGTGCCAGCAGCTTAGGAAGAGTCGATGGCTACACCTTC. Amino acid sequence: CASSLGRVDGYTF. Together with reference TRBV7-9 and TRBJ1-2, the CDR3 gives the full variable domain: DTGVSQNPRHKITKRGQNVTFRCDPISEHNRLYWYRQTLGQGPEFLTYFQNEAQLEKSRLLSDRFSAERPKGSFSTLEIQRTEQGDSAMYLCASSLGRVDGYTFGSGTRLTVV.

This clonotype was recorded many times. The V gene is TRBV13, the J gene TRBJ2-2; unclear D gene. The CDR3 consists of 11 residues. Per the germline V gene, CDR1 is PRHDT and CDR2 is FYEKMQ (reference sequence). V dropped 5 bases and J dropped 10 bases, with 8 bases sitting between them. In DNA form, the CDR3 reads TGTGCCAGCAGCGACCAATTGGAGCTGTTTTTT. It encodes CASSDQLELFF.

A few counts support this clonotype. Being one base from a much bigger clone, this may be a read error. The chain has TRBV20-1 and TRBJ2-3, with TRBD2 matching 7 bases. Trimming cost V 6 bases and J 6 bases; bases outside gene matches: 12. This CDR3 is 14 amino acids long. From germline, CDR1 is DFQATT and CDR2 SNEGSKA (reference sequence). Here the CDR3 DNA reads TGCAGTGCCATAATGAGGGAGGGGCGGGATACGCAGTATTTT. This encodes CSAIMREGRDTQYF.

This clonotype was observed at least ten times. The rearrangement links TRBV15 to TRBJ2-7; 7 bases are shared with TRBD2. Germline V gene sequence: CDR1 LNHNV, CDR2 YYDKDF (reference sequence). V lost 1 base and J lost 3; bases outside the gene matches: 6. The CDR3 loop spans 15 amino acids. The CDR3 loop is CATSRVSGNLYEQYF. CDR3 coding DNA: TGTGCCACCAGCAGAGTGAGCGGGAATCTCTACGAGCAGTACTTC.